One sample yielded the 32 T cell receptor beta chains listed below, sequenced in a study of T cell responses to AZD1222 COVID-19 vaccine. TCRdb keeps only in-frame clones here, not all; method: immunoSEQ multiplex PCR. The data hold around 100,000 clones, with around 91% observed a single time. The starting material was peripheral blood, obtained on day 0 of AZD1222 vaccination. The receptor set was obtained from an adult in good health.

The rearrangement uses TRBV7-9 and TRBJ1-6; D not certain. Germline V lookup: CDR1 SEHNR, CDR2 FQNEAQ (reference sequence). V was trimmed by 5 bases and J by 10 bases, leaving 15 bases between them. This CDR3 has 14 amino acids. CDR3 sequence: CASSPTNPGSPLHF. The CDR3 bases are TGTGCCAGCAGCCCGACCAACCCGGGATCACCCCTCCACTTT.

V and J are TRBV5-1 and TRBJ2-7; TRBD2 aligns across 8 bases. This CDR3 is built from 13 residues. Germline V gene sequence: CDR1 SGHRS, CDR2 YFSETQ. The trim removed 6 bases at V and 3 bases at J, leaving 5 bases unmatched. The CDR3 sequence: CASTSAGGYEQYF. For the CDR3, the DNA is TGCGCCAGCACCTCGGCGGGAGGCTACGAGCAGTACTTC.

V gene TRBV2 combines with J gene TRBJ1-6; unclear D gene. Trimming left V 4 bases short and J 2 bases short, with 3 bases between. The CDR3 runs to 13 residues. Germline V gene lookup returns CDR1 SNHLY and CDR2 FYNNEI. CDR3 residues: CASSVTYNSPLHF. The CDR3 bases are TGTGCCAGCAGTGTCACCTATAATTCACCCCTCCACTTT.

The chain couples TRBV28 to TRBJ2-3; TRBD1 might be the D (6 bases). CDR1 and CDR2 (germline): MDHEN, SYDVKM. Trimming shortened V by 7 bases and J by 4 bases, and 15 bases separated the two germline ends. The CDR3 has 14 residues. The CDR3 sequence: CASTLGGNADTQYF. In DNA, the CDR3 is TGTGCCAGCACCCTAGGGGGAAATGCAGATACGCAGTATTTT.

The chain joins TRBV6-4 to TRBJ1-1; D gene uncertain. Germline V gives CDR1 MRHNA, CDR2 SNTAGT. This CDR3 has 11 residues. The V and J ends lost 2 bases and 8 bases respectively, with 6 bases between them. CDR3 residues: CASSDGLEAFF. The CDR3 coding sequence is TGTGCCAGCAGTGACGGGCTCGAAGCTTTCTTT.

J is TRBJ1-1 and V is TRBV12-2; the table gives TRBD1 as D, unverified against the DNA. TRBV12-2 is assigned pseudogene status. The CDR3 covers 17 residues. CDR3 sequence (DNA): TGTGCAAGTCGCTTTAGCGGAAAGGGACAGGGGGGACCTGAAGCTTTCTTT. This codes for CASRFSGKGQGGPEAFF.

The chain uses TRBV19 and TRBJ2-3, with D possibly TRBD2 on 6 matching bases. CDR1 is LNHDA, CDR2 SQIVND, per germline (reference sequence). Trimming cost V 9 bases and J 0 bases, with 10 bases left between them. There are 13 residues in the CDR3. CDR3: CASAGRSTDTQYF. The CDR3 bases are TGTGCCAGCGCGGGACGGAGCACAGATACGCAGTATTTT.

CDR3 sequence: CASSEQETGNTEAFF. The CDR3 bases are TGTGCCAGCAGTGAGCAAGAGACGGGGAACACTGAAGCTTTCTTT. V usage is TRBV2 and J usage is TRBJ1-1; D is unresolved. V was shortened by 3 bases and J by 1 base, with 12 bases between the two germline ends. The CDR3 loop spans 15 amino acids. Per germline, CDR1 SNHLY and CDR2 FYNNEI.

The chain uses TRBV3-1 (or the pseudogene TRBV3-2) and TRBJ2-7, with 8 bases fitting TRBD2. This CDR3 has 14 amino acids. CDR1 is LGHDT, CDR2 YNNKEL, per germline (reference sequence). The V gene end was trimmed by 3 bases and the J gene end by 6 bases; junction bases not matched to a gene: 7. The DNA of the CDR3 is TGTGCCAGCAGCCAGAGGACTAGCTCCGGCGAGCAGTACTTC. Translating it yields CASSQRTSSGEQYF.

The rearrangement links TRBV15 to TRBJ2-1; D might be TRBD2 (5 bases). The germline V gene encodes CDR1 LNHNV and CDR2 YYDKDF (reference sequence). The V end lost 5 bases, the J end lost 12 bases, and 14 bases lay between the germline ends. This CDR3 has 12 amino acids. CDR3 in amino acids: CATSEDFKSQFF. CDR3 bases: TGTGCCACCAGCGAGGACTTTAAATCGCAGTTCTTC. The variable domain in full, completed from reference TRBV15 and TRBJ2-1, reads DAMVIQNPRYQVTQFGKPVTLSCSQTLNHNVMYWYQQKSSQAPKLLFHYYDKDFNNEADTPDNFQSRRPNTSFCFLDIRSPGLGDTAMYLCATSEDFKSQFFGPGTRLTVL.

The J gene is TRBJ1-1, the V gene TRBV19, with a weak D call TRBD1 (5 bases). The CDR3 loop spans 14 amino acids. Trimming stripped 5 bases from V and 2 bases from J, with 12 bases between. Per the germline V gene, CDR1 is LNHDA and CDR2 is SQIVND (reference sequence). The CDR3 loop is CASSSRRGNTEAFF. The CDR3 DNA sequence: TGTGCCAGTAGTTCAAGAAGGGGAAACACTGAAGCTTTCTTT.

In DNA form, the CDR3 reads TGTGCCAGCAGCTTAGGTGCCCAGGGTGAAGCTTTCTTT. Protein sequence: CASSLGAQGEAFF. This chain joins TRBV11-2 and TRBJ1-1, with D possibly being TRBD1 (5 bases). Trimming pared 1 base from V and 7 bases from J, leaving 10 bases between. Per the germline V gene, CDR1 is SGHAT and CDR2 is FQNNGV. This CDR3 has 13 residues. Full variable domain (outside the CDR3, taken from reference TRBV11-2 and TRBJ1-1): EAGVAQSPRYKIIEKRQSVAFWCNPISGHATLYWYQQILGQGPKLLIQFQNNGVVDDSQLPKDRFSAERLKGVDSTLKIQPAKLEDSAVYLCASSLGAQGEAFFGQGTRLTVV.

The chain is built from TRBV12-3 or TRBV12-4 and TRBJ1-2; no definite D call. The CDR3 spans 11 residues. The V and J ends lost 10 bases and 6 bases respectively, with 12 bases between them. Here the CDR3 reads CATRFIDGYTF. The CDR3 region has the DNA TGTGCCACCCGCTTTATTGATGGCTACACCTTC.

This chain links TRBV14 with TRBJ2-1, with 7 nucleotides matching TRBD2. Germline V gene data show CDR1 as SGHDN and CDR2 as FVKESK. Unmatched junction bases numbered 1, after V lost 4 bases and J lost 1 base. This CDR3 contains 14 residues. DNA for the CDR3: TGTGCCAGCAGCCTTAGCGGGTCCTACAATGAGCAGTTCTTC. It specifies CASSLSGSYNEQFF.

The rearrangement joins TRBV7-9 to TRBJ1-3, with 7 bases matching TRBD1. Unmatched junction bases numbered 2, after V lost 0 bases and J lost 0 bases. This CDR3 region has 16 residues. Germline CDR1 SEHNR, CDR2 FQNEAQ (reference sequence). The CDR3 loop reads CASSLAGTASGNTIYF. CDR3 nucleotide sequence: TGTGCCAGCAGCTTAGCGGGGACAGCCTCTGGAAACACCATATATTTT.

The V call is TRBV4-1, the J call TRBJ2-5; TRBD2 matches 7 bases. This CDR3 is 13 amino acids long. Germline V gives CDR1 MGHRA, CDR2 YSYEKL. Trimming took 4 bases from V and 4 from J; bases not matched to a gene: 3. In DNA form, the CDR3 reads TGCGCCAGCAGCCGATTAGCGGGAGAGACCCAGTACTTC. Its protein product is CASSRLAGETQYF.

This rearrangement joins TRBV28 to TRBJ1-5; D gene uncertain. V gave up 3 bases and J gave up 0 bases, with 9 bases separating them. Germline V gives CDR1 MDHEN, CDR2 SYDVKM. The CDR3 extends over 15 amino acids. The CDR3 DNA sequence: TGTGCCAGCAGTTTTTCGGTCTATAGCAATCAGCCCCAGCATTTT. This translates into CASSFSVYSNQPQHF.

This clone came up once. The chain links TRBV30 to TRBJ1-3; D unclear. Between the trimmed V and J ends, which lost 3 bases and 3 bases, there was a span of 15 bases. Germline values: CDR1 GTSNPN, CDR2 SVGIG (reference sequence). The CDR3 totals 15 residues. As DNA, the CDR3 is TGTGCCTGGAGAATACGCACCGCCCTTGGAAACACCATATATTTT. This gives the protein CAWRIRTALGNTIYF.

The chain uses TRBV5-6 and TRBJ1-2, with TRBD1 identical over 7 bases. The CDR3 totals 13 residues. V dropped 0 bases and J dropped 8; count of bases not matched to a gene: 4. The germline CDR1 and CDR2 sequences are SGHDT and YYEEEE. CDR3 sequence reads: CASSLDRGQGYTF. Here the CDR3 DNA reads TGTGCCAGCAGCTTGGACAGGGGACAAGGCTACACCTTC. Based on the CDR3 plus reference TRBV5-6 and TRBJ1-2, the full variable domain is DAGVTQSPTHLIKTRGQQVTLRCSPKSGHDTVSWYQQALGQGPQFIFQYYEEEERQRGNFPDRFSGHQFPNYSSELNVNALLLGDSALYLCASSLDRGQGYTFGSGTRLTVV.

A single count supports this clone. The chain is built from TRBV3-1 (or the pseudogene TRBV3-2) and TRBJ2-6, with D possibly TRBD2 on 5 matching bases. Trimming took 2 bases from V and 1 from J, leaving 12 bases between them. The CDR3 covers 17 residues. In germline, CDR1 is LGHDT, CDR2 YNNKEL (reference sequence). The DNA for the CDR3 is TGTGCCAGCAGCCAACCTCTTCTAGCTTCTGGGGCCAACGTCCTGACTTTC. It is translated as CASSQPLLASGANVLTF.

The rearrangement joins TRBV5-4 to TRBJ2-7, with TRBD1 identical over 7 bases. The CDR3 covers 14 residues. V gave up 2 bases and J gave up 5 bases; unmatched junction bases: 7. The germline gives CDR1 SGHNT, CDR2 YYREEE (reference sequence). The DNA for the CDR3 is TGTGCCAGCAGCTTTGTACAGGGGAATCACGAGCAGTACTTC. It specifies CASSFVQGNHEQYF.

The J gene is TRBJ2-3, the V gene TRBV6-4; 8 positions match TRBD2. V lost 3 bases and J lost 4; bases outside the gene matches: 6. This CDR3 comprises 15 residues. From germline, CDR1 is MRHNA and CDR2 SNTAGT. The CDR3 here is CASSESGSEADTQYF. The DNA of the CDR3 is TGTGCCAGCAGTGAAAGCGGGAGCGAGGCAGATACGCAGTATTTT.

The chain recombines TRBV14 with TRBJ1-1, with a weak D call TRBD1 (5 bases). This CDR3 contains 15 residues. The V gene's germline CDR1 is SGHDN and CDR2 FVKESK. Between the trimmed V and J ends, which lost 3 bases and 1 base, there was a span of 12 bases. The CDR3 region has the DNA TGTGCCAGCAGCCATAAATTGCAGGGGAACACTGAAGCTTTCTTT. Translated, it gives CASSHKLQGNTEAFF.

Here the CDR3 DNA reads TGTGCCAGCAGTTTATCCCCCGGGTACAAGCAGTACTTC. As protein: CASSLSPGYKQYF. The V gene is TRBV28, the J gene TRBJ2-7; D is unresolved. Germline CDR1 reads MDHEN; CDR2 reads SYDVKM. V was pared by 1 base and J by 8 bases, with 12 bases between. The CDR3 is 13 amino acids.

This clone was observed once. The rearrangement joins TRBV29-1 to TRBJ2-5, with D possibly matching TRBD1 (6 bases). The length of the CDR3 is 11 residues. CDR1 and CDR2 (germline): SQVTM, ANQGSEA. The CDR3 loop reads CSGGQQETQYF. The CDR3 DNA sequence: TGCAGTGGTGGACAGCAAGAGACCCAGTACTTC.

This rearrangement joins TRBV7-9 to TRBJ2-3; 16 bases fit TRBD2. The CDR3 covers 19 residues. V lost 5 bases to trimming and J lost 4 bases; unmatched junction nucleotides: 12. Germline assignment: CDR1 SEHNR and CDR2 FQNEAQ (reference sequence). DNA of the CDR3: TGTGCCAGCAGCCGGGGACTAGCGGGAGGGCCCAGGGGCGCAGATACGCAGTATTTT. It translates to CASSRGLAGGPRGADTQYF.

The gene calls are TRBV12-3 or TRBV12-4 and TRBJ2-7; 8 nucleotides line up with TRBD1. The length of the CDR3 is 13 residues. V dropped 4 bases and J dropped 4; count of bases not matched to a gene: 3. As DNA, the CDR3 is TGTGCCAGCAGTTACCAGGGGGCATACGAGCAGTACTTC. It is translated as CASSYQGAYEQYF.

The rearrangement links TRBV6-5 to TRBJ2-5; D might be TRBD2 (5 bases). The CDR3 totals 15 residues. V was pared by 0 bases and J by 5 bases, with 13 bases between. Germline lookup yields CDR1 MNHEY and CDR2 SVGAGI. CDR3 sequence reads: CASSYSDGTGETQYF. Here the CDR3 DNA reads TGTGCCAGCAGTTACTCGGACGGTACGGGGGAGACCCAGTACTTC.

This chain connects TRBV30 to TRBJ2-1; 10 bases map to TRBD2. The ends lost 5 bases at V and 3 bases at J; junction bases unmatched: 1. Germline-derived CDR1 and CDR2 are GTSNPN and SVGIG (reference sequence). This CDR3 has 13 residues. CDR3 nucleotide sequence: TGTGCCTGGGGGACTAGCGTCTACAATGAGCAGTTCTTC. Translated: CAWGTSVYNEQFF.

V gene TRBV11-1 combines with J gene TRBJ2-7; D not resolved. CDR1 and CDR2 from the germline V gene are SGHAT and FQDESV (reference sequence). This CDR3 region has 12 residues. V lost 5 bases and J lost 3, with 8 bases in between. In DNA form, the CDR3 reads TGTGCCAGCAGCCCTAAGGGCTACGAGCAGTACTTC. Protein: CASSPKGYEQYF.

This rearrangement joins TRBV4-1 to TRBJ2-7, with 11 bases lining up with TRBD1. Germline V lookup: CDR1 MGHRA, CDR2 YSYEKL. CDR3 length: 15 amino acids. V lost 5 bases to trimming and J lost 2 bases; unmatched junction nucleotides: 5. The CDR3 here is CASSAGQGVTYEQYF. CDR3 nucleotides: TGCGCCAGCAGCGCGGGACAGGGGGTTACCTACGAGCAGTACTTC.

The chain links TRBV9 to TRBJ2-1; 13 bases line up with TRBD2. There are 14 residues in the CDR3. The V gene end was trimmed by 3 bases and the J gene end by 6 bases; junction bases not matched to a gene: 0. Germline CDR1 SGDLS, CDR2 YYNGEE. The CDR3 region is CASSGTSGSNEQFF. For the CDR3, the DNA is TGTGCCAGCAGCGGGACTAGCGGGAGCAATGAGCAGTTCTTC. The complete variable domain, with remaining parts taken from reference TRBV9 and TRBJ2-1, reads DSGVTQTPKHLITATGQRVTLRCSPRSGDLSVYWYQQSLDQGLQFLIQYYNGEERAKGNILERFSAQQFPDLHSELNLSSLELGDSALYFCASSGTSGSNEQFFGPGTRLTVL.